This TCR beta chain came from a study of patients and donors after allogeneic stem cell transplantation. TCRdb analysed the RT-PCR reads with MiXCR anew, one entry per CDR3 protein. The profile shows about a million distinct CDR3 sequences, over 15% of them singletons. The receptor comes from a human donor who was either an allogeneic HSCT recipient or a stem cell or donor lymphocyte infusion donor (not recorded which). It is not recorded whose cells these are; they may come from a transplant donor. Sample: blood, either unsorted or a sorted T cell fraction (not recorded which).

In nucleotides, the CDR3 is TGCAGTTCCGACAGGGGCAATGAGCAGTTCTTC. Translation gives CSSDRGNEQFF. The chain is built from TRBV20-1 and TRBJ2-1; TRBD1 agrees at 8 bases. V trimming: 8 bases; J trimming: 6 bases; junction bases outside the gene matches: 3. The CDR3 consists of 11 residues. Looked up from germline, CDR1 is DFQATT and CDR2 is SNEGSKA (reference sequence).